This TCR beta chain came from a study of T-cell memory formation after mild COVID-19. Notes on the study in general: The study found balanced CD4/CD8 in clones contracting day 15 to 85 and a CD4+ lean in later expanders.

TCRdb independently ran MiXCR on the 5' RACE reads; one entry per CDR3 protein. The profile shows hundreds of thousands of distinct CDR3 sequences, 15% to 20% of them singletons. V was shortened by 5 bases and J by 7 bases, with 18 bases between the two germline ends. The germline gives CDR1 SGHVS, CDR2 FNYEAQ. The CDR3 length is 16 residues. This clonotype has just a few counts. Its antigen remains unidentified. This sequence originates from a man younger than 35 who had mild COVID-19 (a few samples of this study predate the infection). Cell type and time point are not known. Sequencing was done on a sample of PBMCs or a T cell subset sorted from them (not recorded which). This chain connects TRBV7-6 to TRBJ1-6, with D possibly TRBD1 on 6 matching bases. CDR3 coding DNA: TGTGCCAGCAGCCGTGGGGGGCCAGGGGACAATTCACCCCTCCACTTT. Residues: CASSRGGPGDNSPLHF. The full variable domain, its missing parts supplied by reference TRBV7-6 and TRBJ1-6, is GAGVSQSPRYKVTKRGQDVALRCDPISGHVSLYWYRQALGQGPEFLTYFNYEAQQDKSGLPNDRFSAERPEGSISTLTIQRTEQRDSAMYRCASSRGGPGDNSPLHFGNGTRLTVT.